Below are 9 T cell receptor beta chains sequenced from a single sample in a study of post-analysis software for immune sequencing data. Broader study findings: Relative to controls, patients had 4 or 5 TRBV segments at higher frequency, with TRBV5-6, TRBV5-1 and TRBV20-1 among these.

The antigens of these receptors remain unknown. Unique molecular identifiers were present in the TCR beta cDNA libraries. TCRdb fed the PCR reads into MiXCR, producing one record per CDR3 protein. The sample lists 600,000 to 750,000 distinct CDR3 sequences; around 60% were seen once. The sample consisted of blood. The receptors originated from a girl aged 2 to 10 with multiple sclerosis.

V is TRBV7-9 and J is TRBJ1-1; D is ambiguous. CDR1 is SEHNR, CDR2 FQNEAQ, per germline (reference sequence). The CDR3 is 11 residues long. The germline V and J ends were trimmed by 5 bases and 11 bases, with 12 bases remaining between them. CDR3 residues: CASSGTAAAFF. CDR3 coding DNA: TGTGCCAGCAGCGGTACAGCCGCGGCTTTCTTT.

This chain joins TRBV7-6 and TRBJ2-3; no reliable D call. Looked up from germline, CDR1 is SGHVS and CDR2 is FNYEAQ. Between the trimmed V and J ends, which lost 2 bases and 0 bases, there was a span of 12 bases. The CDR3 totals 16 residues. The CDR3 here is CASSLRRNFSTDTQYF. CDR3 DNA: TGTGCCAGCAGCTTAAGACGGAACTTTAGCACAGATACGCAGTATTTT.

This clonotype showed up just a few times. This chain joins TRBV29-1 and TRBJ2-1; 13 bases line up with TRBD2. This CDR3 region has 15 residues. With V trimmed by 2 bases and J by 8 bases, 6 bases remained unmatched. Germline CDR1 is SQVTM and CDR2 is ANQGSEA. DNA for the CDR3: TGCAGCGTTGAACGACTAGCGGGGGGCCTCGATGAGCAGTTCTTC. It yields the protein CSVERLAGGLDEQFF.

V gene TRBV4-1 combines with J gene TRBJ2-4, with 9 bases identical to TRBD2. The closer fit of TRBJ2-7 to the DNA end suggests the J call may be wrong. The germline V gene encodes CDR1 MGHRA and CDR2 YSYEKL. The CDR3 covers 15 residues. In nucleotides, the CDR3 is TGCGCCAGCAGTATAAGCGGGAGGACATCCTACGAGCAGTACTTC. Its protein is CASSISGRTSYEQYF.

The rearrangement links TRBV20-1 to TRBJ1-1; 10 bases map to TRBD1. There are 15 residues in the CDR3. Looked up from germline, CDR1 is DFQATT and CDR2 is SNEGSKA (reference sequence). The trim removed 6 bases at V and 3 bases at J, leaving 10 bases unmatched. This chain's CDR3 is CSATKTGGIDTEAFF. The DNA for the CDR3 is TGCAGTGCCACCAAGACAGGGGGCATAGACACTGAAGCTTTCTTT.

This clonotype was seen only a few times. The chain employs TRBV7-2 and TRBJ2-5, with 9 bases that match TRBD1. The trim removed 5 bases at V and 5 bases at J, leaving 3 bases unmatched. The germline V gene has CDR1 SGHTA and CDR2 FQGNSA. The CDR3 spans 13 residues. The CDR3, as DNA: TGTGCCAGCAGCGCCGGGACAGGGGAGACCCAGTACTTC. It yields the protein CASSAGTGETQYF.

CDR3 region: CASSARNNEQFF. The CDR3 bases are TGTGCCAGCAGCGCCCGGAACAATGAGCAGTTCTTC. The V and J genes are TRBV9 and TRBJ2-1; no firm D call. CDR3 length: 12 residues. V gave up 3 bases and J gave up 5 bases, with 6 bases separating them. Germline V gene data show CDR1 as SGDLS and CDR2 as YYNGEE.

This clonotype was observed once. CDR3 bases: TGTGCCAGCAGTGAAGGGGACAGGGTAGGGGAAAAACTGTTTTTT. Its translation is CASSEGDRVGEKLFF. The chain recombines TRBV27 with TRBJ1-4, with 9 bases fitting TRBD1. The J segment lost 8 bases and the V segment lost 5 bases, leaving 9 bases of the junction unmatched. Germline V gene lookup returns CDR1 MNHEY and CDR2 SMNVEV (reference sequence). The CDR3 is 15 residues long.

This clonotype was detected only a few times. The rearrangement links TRBV6-1 to TRBJ2-7, with unresolved D. The germline V and J ends were trimmed by 8 bases and 3 bases, with 11 bases remaining between them. CDR3 length: 12 residues. The germline gives CDR1 MNHNS, CDR2 SASEGT. The CDR3 region is CASLSQRYEQYF. CDR3 bases: TGTGCCAGCCTTTCTCAGCGCTACGAGCAGTACTTC.